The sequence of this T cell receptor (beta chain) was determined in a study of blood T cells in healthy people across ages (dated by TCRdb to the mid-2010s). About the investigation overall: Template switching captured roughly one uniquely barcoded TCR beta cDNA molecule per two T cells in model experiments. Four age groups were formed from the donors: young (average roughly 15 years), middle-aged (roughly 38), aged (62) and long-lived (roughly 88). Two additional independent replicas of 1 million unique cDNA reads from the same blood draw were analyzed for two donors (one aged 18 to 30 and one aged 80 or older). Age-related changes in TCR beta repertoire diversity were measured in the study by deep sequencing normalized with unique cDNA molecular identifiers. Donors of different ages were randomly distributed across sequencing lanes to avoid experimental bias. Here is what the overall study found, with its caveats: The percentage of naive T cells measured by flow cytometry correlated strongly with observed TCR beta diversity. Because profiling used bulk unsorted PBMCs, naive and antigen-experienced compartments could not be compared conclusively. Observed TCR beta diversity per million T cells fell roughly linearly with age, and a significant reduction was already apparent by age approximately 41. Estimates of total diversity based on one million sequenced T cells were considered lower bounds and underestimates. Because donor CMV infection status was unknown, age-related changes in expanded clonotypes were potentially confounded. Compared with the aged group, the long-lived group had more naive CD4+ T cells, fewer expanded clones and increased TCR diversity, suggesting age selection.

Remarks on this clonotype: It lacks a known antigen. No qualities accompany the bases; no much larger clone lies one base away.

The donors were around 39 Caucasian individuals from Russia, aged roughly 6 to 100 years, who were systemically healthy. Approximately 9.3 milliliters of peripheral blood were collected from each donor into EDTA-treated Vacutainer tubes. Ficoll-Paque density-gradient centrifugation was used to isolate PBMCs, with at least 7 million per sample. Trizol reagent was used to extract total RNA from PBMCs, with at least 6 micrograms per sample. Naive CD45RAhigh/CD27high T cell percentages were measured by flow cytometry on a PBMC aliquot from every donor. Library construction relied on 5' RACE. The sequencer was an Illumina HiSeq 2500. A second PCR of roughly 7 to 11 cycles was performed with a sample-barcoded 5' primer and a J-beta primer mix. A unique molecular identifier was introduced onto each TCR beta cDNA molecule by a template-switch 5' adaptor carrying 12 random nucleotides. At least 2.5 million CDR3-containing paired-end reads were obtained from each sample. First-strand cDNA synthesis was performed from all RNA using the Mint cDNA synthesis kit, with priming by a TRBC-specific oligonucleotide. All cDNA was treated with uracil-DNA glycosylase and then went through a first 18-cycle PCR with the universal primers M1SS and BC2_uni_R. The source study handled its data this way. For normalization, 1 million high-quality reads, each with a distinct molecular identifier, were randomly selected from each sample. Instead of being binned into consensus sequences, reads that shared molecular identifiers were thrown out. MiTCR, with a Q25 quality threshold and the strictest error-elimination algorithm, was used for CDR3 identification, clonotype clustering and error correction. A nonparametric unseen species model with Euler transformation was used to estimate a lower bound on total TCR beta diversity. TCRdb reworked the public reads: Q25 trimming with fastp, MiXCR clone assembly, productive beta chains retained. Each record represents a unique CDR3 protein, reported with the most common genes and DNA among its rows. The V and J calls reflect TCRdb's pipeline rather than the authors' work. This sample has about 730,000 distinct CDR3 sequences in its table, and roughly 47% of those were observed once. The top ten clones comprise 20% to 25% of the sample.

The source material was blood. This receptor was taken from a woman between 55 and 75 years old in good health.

Read as DNA, the sequence is TGCAGTGCTCCCCTACCGGGACAGGGTGCCGGTCAGCCCCAGCATTTT. Its amino acids are CSAPLPGQGAGQPQHF. The V gene is TRBV20-1 and the J gene is TRBJ1-5; TRBD1 lines up with 9 middle nucleotides. Including the terminal cysteine and phenylalanine, the CDR3 comprises 16 residues. Just the 48-base CDR3 DNA is kept, in frame starting at base 1. The germline V gene (reference sequence) yields DFQATT for CDR1 and SNEGSKA for CDR2. V is pruned by 5 bases and J by 6 bases, leaving 14 bases of the junction without a gene match.